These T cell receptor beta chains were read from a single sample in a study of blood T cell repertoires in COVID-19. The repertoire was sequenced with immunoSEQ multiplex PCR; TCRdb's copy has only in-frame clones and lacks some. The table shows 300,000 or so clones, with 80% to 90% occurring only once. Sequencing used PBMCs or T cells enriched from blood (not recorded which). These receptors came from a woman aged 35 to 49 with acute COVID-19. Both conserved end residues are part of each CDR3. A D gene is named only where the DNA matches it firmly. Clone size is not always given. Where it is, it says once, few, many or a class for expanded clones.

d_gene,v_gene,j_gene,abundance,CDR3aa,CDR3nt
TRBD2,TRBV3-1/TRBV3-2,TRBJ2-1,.,CASSPLRGGPYNEQFF,TGTGCCAGCAGCCCCCTGCGGGGGGGCCCCTACAATGAGCAGTTCTTC
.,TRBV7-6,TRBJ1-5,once,CASSMTRDQPQHF,TGTGCCAGCAGTATGACCAGGGATCAGCCCCAGCATTTT
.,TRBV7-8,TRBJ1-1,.,CASSFRTAMNTEAFF,TGTGCCAGCAGCTTCCGGACAGCCATGAACACTGAAGCTTTCTTT
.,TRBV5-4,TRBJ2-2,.,CASSSQRGNGELFF,TGTGCCAGCAGTTCGCAACGCGGGAACGGGGAGCTGTTTTTT
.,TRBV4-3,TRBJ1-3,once,CASSQQVSGNTIYF,TGCGCCAGCAGCCAGCAGGTCTCTGGAAACACCATATATTTT
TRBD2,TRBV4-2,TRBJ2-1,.,CASSQGGGVGEQFF,TGTGCCAGCAGCCAAGGCGGGGGGGTTGGTGAGCAGTTCTTC
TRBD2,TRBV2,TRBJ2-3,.,CASSAAGGTDTQYF,TGTGCCAGCAGTGCCGCGGGGGGAACAGATACGCAGTATTTT
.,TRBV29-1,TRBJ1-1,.,CSAHRVLNTEAFF,TGCAGCGCCCACAGGGTTTTGAACACTGAAGCTTTCTTT
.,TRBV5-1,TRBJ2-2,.,CASRGPGVGSYTGELFF,TGCGCCAGCAGAGGCCCCGGGGTCGGTTCGTACACCGGGGAGCTGTTTTTT
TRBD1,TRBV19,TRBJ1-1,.,CASNPDRGFVAFF,TGTGCCAGTAACCCGGACAGGGGGTTTGTAGCTTTCTTT
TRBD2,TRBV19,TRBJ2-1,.,CASSIRWREFLSGDDHISYNEQFF,TGTGCCAGTAGTATTCGCTGGCGGGAGTTTCTGTCGGGCGATGACCATATATCCTACAATGAGCAGTTCTTC
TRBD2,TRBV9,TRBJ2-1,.,CASSVGGSTYNEQFF,TGTGCCAGCAGCGTAGGCGGGAGCACGTACAATGAGCAGTTCTTC
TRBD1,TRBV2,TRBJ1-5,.,CASRGTGGLSNQPQHF,TGTGCCAGCAGGGGGACAGGGGGCTTGAGCAATCAGCCCCAGCATTTT
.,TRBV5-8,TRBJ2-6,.,CASSPGDSGANVLTF,TGTGCCAGCAGCCCAGGGGACTCTGGGGCCAACGTCCTGACTTTC
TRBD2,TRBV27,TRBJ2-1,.,CASAIRTSGPTRNEQFF,TGTGCCAGCGCGATACGGACTAGCGGGCCCACACGCAATGAGCAGTTCTTC
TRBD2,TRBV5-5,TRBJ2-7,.,CASSLDGGGNYEQYF,TGTGCCAGCAGCTTGGACGGCGGGGGAAACTACGAGCAGTACTTC
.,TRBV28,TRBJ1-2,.,CASEDTSYGYTF,TGTGCCAGCGAGGACACTTCCTATGGCTACACCTTC
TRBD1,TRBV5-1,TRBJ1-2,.,CASSSTGKSYYGYTF,TGCGCCAGCAGCTCGACAGGGAAGAGCTACTATGGCTACACCTTC
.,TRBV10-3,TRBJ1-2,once,CAISEDLPNYGYTF,TGTGCCATCAGTGAAGACTTACCTAACTATGGCTACACCTTC
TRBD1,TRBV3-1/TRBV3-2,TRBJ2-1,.,CASSQTGGSGNEQFF,TGTGCCAGCAGCCAAACAGGGGGTTCAGGCAATGAGCAGTTCTTC
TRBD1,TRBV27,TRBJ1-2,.,CASSFTGGNYGYTF,TGTGCCAGCAGTTTCACAGGGGGGAACTATGGCTACACCTTC
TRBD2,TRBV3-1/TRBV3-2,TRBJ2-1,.,CASSQGYGSGGQFF,TGTGCCAGCAGCCAAGGATATGGTTCGGGGGGGCAGTTCTTC
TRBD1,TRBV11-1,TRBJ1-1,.,CASSPQGVGGTEAFF,TGTGCCAGCAGCCCCCAGGGGGTCGGGGGCACTGAAGCTTTCTTT
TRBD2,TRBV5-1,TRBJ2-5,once,CASRVGGREETQYF,TGCGCCAGCCGGGTCGGCGGGAGGGAAGAGACCCAGTACTTC
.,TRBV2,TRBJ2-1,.,CASRTDLGEQFF,TGTGCCAGCCGGACAGACCTTGGGGAGCAGTTCTTC
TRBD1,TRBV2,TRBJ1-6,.,CASSEGQGGNSPLHF,TGTGCCAGCAGTGAAGGACAGGGCGGCAATTCACCCCTCCACTTT
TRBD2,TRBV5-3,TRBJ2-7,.,CARSVTIAGLTYEQYF,TGTGCCAGAAGCGTAACAATAGCGGGCCTAACCTACGAGCAGTACTTC
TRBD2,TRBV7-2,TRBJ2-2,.,CASSLFGGGDTGELFF,TGTGCCAGCAGCCTTTTCGGGGGAGGGGACACCGGGGAGCTGTTTTTT
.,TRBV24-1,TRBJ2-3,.,CATSVGRGNTDTQYF,TGTGCCACCAGTGTCGGGCGGGGAAACACAGATACGCAGTATTTT
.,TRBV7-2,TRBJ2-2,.,CASSLGSFQGTGELFF,TGTGCCAGCAGCTTGGGGAGTTTCCAGGGGACCGGGGAGCTGTTTTTT
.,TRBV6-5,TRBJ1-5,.,CASSSNSNQPQHF,TGTGCCAGCAGTTCCAATAGCAATCAGCCCCAGCATTTT
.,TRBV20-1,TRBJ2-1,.,CSPEGYNEQFF,TGCAGTCCTGAGGGTTACAATGAGCAGTTCTTC
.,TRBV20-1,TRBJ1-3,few,CSASWGGSGNTIYF,TGCAGTGCTAGTTGGGGGGGCTCTGGAAACACCATATATTTT
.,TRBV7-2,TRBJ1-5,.,CASSLGQGGVASNQPQHF,TGTGCCAGCAGCTTAGGTCAGGGAGGTGTCGCTAGCAATCAGCCCCAGCATTTT
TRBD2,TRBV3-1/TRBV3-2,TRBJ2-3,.,CASASGGYTQYF,TGTGCCAGCGCTAGCGGTGGATATACGCAGTATTTT
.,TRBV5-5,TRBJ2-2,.,CASSSTPIYRLNTGELFF,TGTGCCAGCAGCTCAACCCCCATATACAGGTTAAACACCGGGGAGCTGTTTTTT
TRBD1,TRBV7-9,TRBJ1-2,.,CASSLPTGNYGYTF,TGTGCCAGCAGCTTACCGACAGGGAACTATGGCTACACCTTC
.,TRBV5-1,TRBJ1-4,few,CASSLGVGSQGEKLFF,TGCGCCAGCAGCTTGGGGGTTGGTAGTCAGGGAGAAAAACTGTTTTTT
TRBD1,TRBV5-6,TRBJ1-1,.,CASSLRGPEAFF,TGTGCCAGCAGCCTCAGGGGGCCTGAAGCTTTCTTT
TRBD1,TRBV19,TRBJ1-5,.,CASSDRANQPQHF,TGTGCCAGTAGTGACAGGGCCAATCAGCCCCAGCATTTT
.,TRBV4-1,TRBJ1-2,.,CASSQEVAGSIGGYTF,TGCGCCAGCAGCCAAGAGGTAGCCGGGAGTATTGGCGGCTACACCTTC